These 22 T cell receptor beta chains share one sample of origin, sequenced in a study of T-cell reconstitution after alpha-beta-depleted transplantation in children. Unique molecular identifiers tagged the TCRbeta library. Via MiXCR, TCRdb re-called the PCR reads, giving one row per CDR3 protein. This sample has about 200,000 distinct CDR3 sequences; approximately 14% occur once, and the top ten carry less than 15%. This specimen consisted of PBMCs from the stem cell graft donor, obtained from the stem cell graft. The receptors here all came from a human donor who donated a stem cell graft to a child with acute lymphoblastic leukemia.

This clonotype was counted at least ten times. This chain links TRBV29-1 with TRBJ2-1; 7 bases align to TRBD1. The J segment lost 8 bases and the V segment lost 4 bases, leaving 5 bases of the junction unmatched. The CDR3 is 12 residues long. Germline CDR1 SQVTM, CDR2 ANQGSEA. The CDR3 DNA follows: TGCAGCGTTGTGGGACAGTGGGATGAGCAGTTCTTC. It specifies CSVVGQWDEQFF.

This clonotype was found many times. The gene calls are TRBV10-3 and TRBJ1-1; D perhaps matches TRBD1 (6 bases). Trimming removed 1 base from V and 4 bases from J, with 10 bases in between. Germline CDR1 and CDR2: ENHRY and SYGVKD. The CDR3 loop spans 14 amino acids. The CDR3 region is CAISEWGAGTEAFF. The CDR3 DNA follows: TGTGCCATCAGTGAGTGGGGGGCAGGCACTGAAGCTTTCTTT.

In its sample, this clonotype was seen many times. The rearrangement links TRBV20-1 to TRBJ1-5, with D perhaps TRBD1 (5 bases). This CDR3 has 14 residues. Between the trimmed V and J ends, which lost 1 base and 2 bases, there was a span of 9 bases. Germline assignment: CDR1 DFQATT and CDR2 SNEGSKA (reference sequence). This chain's CDR3 is CSARVGDGNQPQHF. CDR3 DNA: TGCAGTGCTAGAGTGGGGGACGGCAATCAGCCCCAGCATTTT.

This clonotype was detected only a few times. This chain uses TRBV5-1 with TRBJ2-7; D possibly corresponds to TRBD2 (6 bases). The germline V gene encodes CDR1 SGHRS and CDR2 YFSETQ. The CDR3 is 15 amino acids. V lost 2 bases and J lost 3, with 15 bases in between. In DNA, the CDR3 is TGCGCCAGCAGCTTCCGGGACTGGTTGGACTACGAGCAGTACTTC. Its protein is CASSFRDWLDYEQYF.

This clonotype occurred many times. This chain uses TRBV12-3 or TRBV12-4 with TRBJ1-5, with unresolved D. The length of the CDR3 is 14 residues. V shed 4 bases and J shed 5 bases, with 12 bases lying between them. CDR3 nucleotides: TGTGCCAGCAGTTGGGATCGGTCCGATCAGCCCCAGCATTTT. It specifies CASSWDRSDQPQHF.

This clonotype was seen many times. This chain joins TRBV5-1 and TRBJ2-3, with D perhaps TRBD2 (7 bases). The germline gives CDR1 SGHRS, CDR2 YFSETQ. This CDR3 region has 16 residues. V was pared by 2 bases and J by 0 bases, with 13 bases between. CDR3 region: CASSFRGAASTDTQYF. The CDR3, as DNA: TGCGCCAGCAGCTTCCGGGGGGCGGCTAGCACAGATACGCAGTATTTT.

This clonotype was observed at least ten times. The chain combines TRBV6-5 with TRBJ1-1, with TRBD1 matching over 8 bases. Trimming removed 0 bases from V and 4 bases from J; junction bases left unmatched: 4. The CDR3 consists of 15 residues. The germline CDR1 and CDR2 sequences are MNHEY and SVGAGI. CDR3 protein: CASSYSRQGTTEAFF. The CDR3 DNA reads as TGTGCCAGCAGTTACTCAAGACAGGGGACCACTGAAGCTTTCTTT.

Remarks on this clonotype: One end of the junction is discordant with germline, which a read error may explain. This rearrangement joins TRBV29-1 to TRBJ1-2; no clear D gene. Germline values: CDR1 SQVTM, CDR2 ANQGSEA. This CDR3 region has 14 residues. CDR3 nucleotides: TGCAGCGTTGAAGATGCCCAGGCGGGCTATGACTACACCTTC. It specifies CSVEDAQAGYDYTF.

The table lists this clonotype with a few counts. This chain uses TRBV20-1 with TRBJ2-1; D is uncertain. CDR3 length: 13 residues. Trimming pared 0 bases from V and 4 bases from J, leaving 7 bases between. CDR1 and CDR2 from the germline V gene are DFQATT and SNEGSKA (reference sequence). The CDR3 region is CSAREATYNEQFF. In nucleotides, the CDR3 is TGCAGTGCTAGAGAGGCTACTTACAATGAGCAGTTCTTC.

This sequence joins TRBV7-8 and TRBJ2-7; 7 bases agree with TRBD2. The V and J ends lost 4 bases and 0 bases, in that order; junction bases with no gene match: 6. Germline lookup yields CDR1 SGHVS and CDR2 FQNEAQ. The CDR3 has 15 residues. Written as DNA, the CDR3 is TGTGCCAGCAGCTGGGCCGGGACTACCTCCTACGAGCAGTACTTC. Amino acid sequence: CASSWAGTTSYEQYF.

This clonotype was seen at least ten times. V and J are TRBV6-1 and TRBJ2-1; perhaps TRBD2 as D (6 bases). The CDR3 has 18 amino acids. Trimming pared 4 bases from V and 7 bases from J, leaving 26 bases between. CDR1 is MNHNS, CDR2 SASEGT, per germline. DNA of the CDR3: TGTGCCAGCAGTGGCCCACGGAGGGCTAGGTCCCCGAGAAATGAGCAGTTCTTC. It is translated as CASSGPRRARSPRNEQFF.

At least ten counts were recorded for this clonotype. V usage is TRBV5-1 and J usage is TRBJ2-1, with 7 nucleotides matching TRBD2. This CDR3 is 15 amino acids long. The trim removed 3 bases at V and 5 bases at J, leaving 8 bases unmatched. CDR1 and CDR2 (germline): SGHRS, YFSETQ. The CDR3: CASSSNGRTDNEQFF. CDR3 in DNA: TGCGCCAGCAGCTCAAACGGGAGGACCGACAATGAGCAGTTCTTC.

The V call is TRBV20-1, the J call TRBJ2-7; TRBD1 is a possible D gene (5 bases). This CDR3 is 16 amino acids long. Looked up from germline, CDR1 is DFQATT and CDR2 is SNEGSKA (reference sequence). V dropped 3 bases and J dropped 4 bases, with 22 bases sitting between them. The chain's CDR3 is CSARSQGSKGFYEQYF. The CDR3 bases are TGCAGTGCTAGGAGCCAGGGATCAAAAGGATTTTACGAGCAGTACTTC.

V gene TRBV5-4 combines with J gene TRBJ2-1; TRBD2 aligns across 13 bases. Germline V CDR1 and CDR2: SGHNT, YYREEE (reference sequence). The V gene end was trimmed by 0 bases and the J gene end by 4 bases; junction bases not matched to a gene: 7. CDR3 length: 18 residues. The CDR3 nucleotides read TGTGCCAGCAGCTTGGGGACTAGCGGGAGTATGAGGTACAATGAGCAGTTCTTC. The encoded protein is CASSLGTSGSMRYNEQFF.

The chain employs TRBV29-1 and TRBJ1-1; possibly TRBD1 for D (5 bases). CDR3 length: 15 residues. The V and J ends lost 6 bases and 0 bases respectively, with 17 bases between them. Germline assignment: CDR1 SQVTM and CDR2 ANQGSEA. The CDR3 DNA sequence: TGCAGCGTCGGGGACGGATTCCTCATGAACACTGAAGCTTTCTTT. Amino acid sequence: CSVGDGFLMNTEAFF.

This clonotype was observed at least ten times. The rearrangement links TRBV7-9 to TRBJ1-2; 10 bases line up with TRBD1. Germline lookup yields CDR1 SEHNR and CDR2 FQNEAQ (reference sequence). This CDR3 region has 15 residues. With V trimmed by 3 bases and J by 8 bases, 9 bases remained unmatched. The CDR3 is CASSLSGTGASGYTF. DNA for the CDR3: TGTGCCAGCAGCTTGTCCGGGACAGGGGCCTCCGGCTACACCTTC.

V and J are TRBV23-1 and TRBJ1-5; the D is unclear. TRBV23-1 is reported as an ORF; its role is uncertain. This CDR3 is 16 amino acids long. With 0 bases removed from V and 1 base from J, the gap between germline ends came to 10 bases. In DNA, the CDR3 is TGCGCCAGCAGTCAATCCCCTTGGGAAAGCAATCAGCCCCAGCATTTT. Translating gives CASSQSPWESNQPQHF.

This clonotype has at least ten counts. This chain links TRBV5-1 with TRBJ1-2; D unclear. V lost 0 bases to trimming and J lost 1 base, with 7 bases between them. Germline V gene data show CDR1 as SGHRS and CDR2 as YFSETQ. There are 14 residues in the CDR3. CDR3 residues: CASSLGTSNYGYTF. CDR3 sequence (DNA): TGCGCCAGCAGCTTGGGGACGAGTAACTATGGCTACACCTTC.

This chain connects TRBV11-3 to TRBJ2-7; 12 bases are a match to TRBD2. Trimming cost V 5 bases and J 5 bases; bases outside gene matches: 7. Germline loops: CDR1 SGHNT, CDR2 YENEEA. The length of the CDR3 is 15 residues. The CDR3 here is CASSLLAGGPNEQYF. The CDR3 DNA reads as TGTGCCAGCAGCCTCCTAGCGGGAGGGCCGAACGAGCAGTACTTC.

The chain combines TRBV7-8 with TRBJ2-5; possible D gene TRBD1, 6 bases. V was trimmed by 5 bases and J by 3 bases, leaving 13 bases between them. CDR3 length equals 14 residues. CDR1 and CDR2 (germline): SGHVS, FQNEAQ. The CDR3 nucleotides read TGTGCCAGCAGCCCGGCCGGACAGAAAGAGACCCAGTACTTC. Amino acids: CASSPAGQKETQYF.

There are a few counts of this clonotype. This chain uses TRBV9 with TRBJ2-2; 10 bases map to TRBD2. This CDR3 contains 21 residues. V was clipped by 0 bases and J by 1 base; unmatched bases: 15. Per the germline V gene, CDR1 is SGDLS and CDR2 is YYNGEE. The CDR3 DNA is TGTGCCAGCAGCGTAGGGGTTCGGGGATCTAGCGGGAGCAGGAACACCGGGGAGCTGTTTTTT. It translates to CASSVGVRGSSGSRNTGELFF.

This clonotype has ten or more counts. V gene TRBV29-1 combines with J gene TRBJ1-1; D uncertain. Per the germline V gene, CDR1 is SQVTM and CDR2 is ANQGSEA. V was pared by 0 bases and J by 8 bases, with 16 bases between. CDR3 length equals 14 residues. The CDR3 bases are TGCAGCGTTGAAGATCTAGGGAGCGGAAGAGAAGCTTTCTTT. Translated, it gives CSVEDLGSGREAFF.